This T cell receptor (beta chain) was obtained from a study of cytomegalovirus exposure and HLA in healthy donors. Amplification used 60 Vbeta primers and 13 Jbeta primers. The repertoire was sequenced with immunoSEQ multiplex PCR; TCRdb's copy has only in-frame clones and lacks some. The repertoire holds 100,000 to 150,000 clones, under 12% seen once, with about 4.6% in the top ten. The CDR3 covers 16 residues. Germline-derived CDR1 and CDR2 are SGHRS and YFSETQ. J is TRBJ2-5 and V is TRBV5-1; 7 nucleotides align to TRBD2. The J call is in doubt because the DNA end fits TRBJ2-7 better. The receptor was isolated from a woman aged 18-35 years in good health and CMV-seropositive. Sequenced input: PBMCs. The CDR3 nucleotides read TGCGCCAGCAGCGATGGAGGGTGGGAGGGTATCTACGAGCAGTACTTC. Translation gives CASSDGGWEGIYEQYF.